This is a list of T cell receptor beta chains from one sample in a study of T-cell memory formation after mild COVID-19. TCRdb called the 5' RACE reads again in MiXCR, with one record for every CDR3 protein. Among about 390,000 distinct CDR3 sequences, around a sixth were seen once, and the ten largest hold about 22%. Input material: PBMCs or a T cell subset sorted from them (not recorded which). These receptors all stem from a man aged 18 to 30 who had mild COVID-19 (a few samples of this study predate the infection). Cell type and time point are not known. Each CDR3 is given without its conserved first and last residue. Fields, in order: V gene, J gene, CDR3 protein.

TRBV9	TRBJ2-1	ASSVGNNEQF
TRBV15	TRBJ1-4	ATSRDRGWDEKLF
TRBV7-2	TRBJ1-4	ASSFDQGLSEKLF
TRBV12-3/TRBV12-4	TRBJ2-7	ASSLGQGLGGYEQY
TRBV7-2	TRBJ1-5	ASSRGGGNQPQH
TRBV24-1	TRBJ2-5	ATSDRGELETQY
TRBV27	TRBJ1-2	ASSFQGQGAYGYT
TRBV6-6	TRBJ2-5	ASSYGGRGQETQY
TRBV4-1	TRBJ2-5	ASSQIQGFGQETQY
TRBV6-5	TRBJ2-5	ASSERAGAGRETQY
TRBV7-2	TRBJ1-1	ASSLARGAGTEAF
TRBV5-1	TRBJ2-1	ASSLVLAGGDYEQF
TRBV2	TRBJ2-1	ASRDQPGSSYNEQF
TRBV13	TRBJ2-3	ASSLEPGGADTQY
TRBV5-4	TRBJ2-7	ASSPGQGPHEQY
TRBV20-1	TRBJ2-1	SARALGGLHYNEQF
TRBV6-2/TRBV6-3	TRBJ2-1	ASSPQASAYNEQF
TRBV6-5	TRBJ1-1	ASSGRRMNTEAF
TRBV20-1	TRBJ2-1	RVTSGSYNEQF
TRBV12-3/TRBV12-4	TRBJ1-1	ASRLNGLNTEAF
TRBV6-1	TRBJ1-1	ASTPSRGNTEAF
TRBV5-1	TRBJ2-5	ASSWRGTRQETQY
TRBV7-2	TRBJ1-5	ASRVGMEGSRPQH
TRBV6-5	TRBJ1-2	ASSRGLQMMGYGYT
TRBV3-1	TRBJ1-1	ASSQDNRVSEAF
TRBV9	TRBJ2-1	ASSVGISSYNEQF
TRBV5-1	TRBJ2-7	ASSFFGDEQY
TRBV9	TRBJ1-2	ASSARTGSNYGYT
TRBV20-1	TRBJ1-2	SAEGTAFSYGYT
TRBV19	TRBJ2-2	ATATGRYGTGELF
TRBV6-6	TRBJ2-3	ASSYSQQYGTTSTDTQY
TRBV5-1	TRBJ2-5	ASSLTAGQETQY
TRBV5-1	TRBJ2-4	ASRGPGPKNIQY
TRBV29-1	TRBJ1-3	SVEPRGTIY
TRBV5-5	TRBJ1-4	ASSNRTDEKLF
TRBV20-1	TRBJ2-5	SAISSGGALDETQY
TRBV5-1	TRBJ1-1	ASSSALPGTGDTEAF
TRBV7-2	TRBJ2-1	ASRTLAGGFWDYNEQF
TRBV6-5	TRBJ2-5	ASSSTPGLARETQY
TRBV5-1	TRBJ2-1	ASRFGGGAYNEQF
TRBV11-2	TRBJ1-1	ASSLSGPNTEAF
TRBV4-1	TRBJ2-4	ASSQDGIQRNIQY
TRBV6-1	TRBJ1-6	ASSDGQGAGSPLH
TRBV5-4	TRBJ1-4	ASSLRLGSNEKLF
TRBV7-3	TRBJ2-7	ASSAEGGREQY
TRBV7-2	TRBJ2-5	ASSSGGGLETQY
TRBV20-1	TRBJ2-3	AIAGIPDTQY
TRBV24-1	TRBJ2-1	ATSGTGVNNEQF
TRBV9	TRBJ2-2	ASSVGGLAGGSGELF
TRBV7-8	TRBJ2-1	ASSLAEGMSYNEQF
TRBV4-2	TRBJ1-1	ASSQAGSIEAF
TRBV10-2	TRBJ2-5	ASGLLQETQY